This T cell receptor (beta chain) was documented in a study of breast tumors, draining lymph nodes, adjacent tissues (dated by TCRdb to the mid-2010s). Turning to the overall study: The study compared TCR beta repertoires across tumor, adjacent nontumor tissue and axillary lymph nodes from breast cancer patients. The study aimed to assess the relationships and possible T-cell exchange between tumor, surrounding tissue and draining lymph node repertoires in human breast cancer. On the study overall, not on this receptor specifically: The data were judged consistent with most tumor T cells deriving from the lymph node and then expanding within tumor tissue. The conclusion that tumor T cells originate in lymph nodes was framed as consistent with a hypothesis rather than directly demonstrated. The similarity between tumor and nontumor tissue repertoires was significantly greater in luminal-like breast cancer than in basal-like breast cancer. T-cell repertoire diversity in tumors was found to be lower than in lymph nodes but higher than in nontumor tissue, and preferential V and J gene usage was observed.

Lymph node samples came from the axillary draining lymph nodes of breast cancer patients. This clonotype appeared many times. Its antigen is still unknown. No qualities accompany the bases; no much larger clone lies one base away. Instrument used: Illumina HiSeq 2000. TCR beta chain libraries were generated by multiplex PCR amplification. High-throughput sequencing was used to analyze the amplified TCR beta chain products. The public reads were quality trimmed at Q25 with fastp and then assembled into clones with MiXCR by TCRdb, keeping productive beta chains. Entries are consolidated by CDR3 protein sequence, retaining the most common genes and DNA. The table for this sample lists 180,000 or so distinct CDR3 sequences; roughly 31% of them were counted only once. The biggest ten clones account for roughly 4% of the sample. The CDR3, from cysteine to phenylalanine, totals 17 residues. CDR3 DNA only is kept here, 51 bases in frame from base 1. The germline V gene encodes CDR1 SGHDT and CDR2 YYEEEE. From V the trimming removes 2 bases and from J it removes 2 bases, while the gene matches leave 7 bases of the junction unaccounted for.

This receptor was taken from a female donor with breast cancer. Some clones in this sample may be carry-over from other donors' samples. The V and J segments used are TRBV5-6 and TRBJ2-3; 11 nucleotides in the junction match TRBD2. The sample was axillary lymph node tissue. The nucleotide sequence reads as follows: TGTGCCAGCAGCTTCCGGACTAGCGGGTATGTCACAGATACGCAGTATTTT. Its translation is CASSFRTSGYVTDTQYF.